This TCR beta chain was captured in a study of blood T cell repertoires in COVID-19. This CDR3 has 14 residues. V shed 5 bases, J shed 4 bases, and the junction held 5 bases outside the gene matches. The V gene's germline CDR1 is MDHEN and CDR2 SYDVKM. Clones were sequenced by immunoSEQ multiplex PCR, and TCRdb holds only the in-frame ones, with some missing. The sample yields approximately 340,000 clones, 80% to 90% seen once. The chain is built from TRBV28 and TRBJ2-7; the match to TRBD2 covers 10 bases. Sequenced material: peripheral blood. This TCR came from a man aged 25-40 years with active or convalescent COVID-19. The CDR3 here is CASSRLAGIYEQYF. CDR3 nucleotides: TGTGCCAGCAGTCGACTAGCGGGTATTTACGAGCAGTACTTC.